Given below is one TCR beta chain in context. Its specificity is not known. This CDR3 is 15 amino acids long. Germline V gene lookup returns CDR1 LNHDA and CDR2 SQIVND (reference sequence). The V and J ends lost 3 bases and 2 bases respectively, with 13 bases between them. Lymphocytes from graft epithelium and lamina propria were isolated. The data were produced by immunoSEQ multiplex PCR, yet TCRdb's version contains in-frame clones alone and is incomplete. The sample carries about 18,000 clones, around three quarters recorded once. These data are taken from a study of graft-versus-host responses after intestinal transplantation. Study overall: Every recipient had anti-thymocyte globulin induction and about three years of tacrolimus plus steroids. Study-wide points: GvH clones surfaced in recipient marrow, some emerging earlier in ileum or blood.

This sequence joins TRBV19 and TRBJ2-5; tentatively, D is TRBD2 (6 bases). The input for sequencing was ileum tissue, taken 450 to 490 days after intestinal transplant. The sequence derives from a human patient who received an intestinal transplant, so some T cells may come from the graft donor. The chain's CDR3 is CASSMGGATQETQYF. The CDR3 region has the DNA TGTGCCAGTAGTATGGGCGGGGCCACACAAGAGACCCAGTACTTC. Supplemented by reference TRBV19 and TRBJ2-5, the full variable domain reads DGGITQSPKYLFRKEGQNVTLSCEQNLNHDAMYWYRQDPGQGLRLIYYSQIVNDFQKGDIAEGYSVSREKKESFPLTVTSAQKNPTAFYLCASSMGGATQETQYFGPGTRLLVL.